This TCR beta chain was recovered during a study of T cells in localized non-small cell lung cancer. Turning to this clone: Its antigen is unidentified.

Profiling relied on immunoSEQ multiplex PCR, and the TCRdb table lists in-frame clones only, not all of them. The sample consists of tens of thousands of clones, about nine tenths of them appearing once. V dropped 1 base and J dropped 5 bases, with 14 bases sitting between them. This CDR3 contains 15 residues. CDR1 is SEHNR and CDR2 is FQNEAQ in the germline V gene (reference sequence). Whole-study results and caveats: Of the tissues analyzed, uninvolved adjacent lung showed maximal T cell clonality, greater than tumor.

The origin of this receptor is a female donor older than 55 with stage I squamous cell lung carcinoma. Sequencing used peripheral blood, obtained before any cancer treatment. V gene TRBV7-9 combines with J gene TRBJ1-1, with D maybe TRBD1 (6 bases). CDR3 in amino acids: CASSLETGVTTEAFF. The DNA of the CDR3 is TGTGCCAGCAGCTTAGAGACAGGAGTGACAACTGAAGCTTTCTTT.